This T cell receptor (beta chain) was sequenced for a study of cytomegalovirus exposure and HLA in healthy donors. V shed 5 bases and J shed 0 bases, with 9 bases lying between them. Per germline, CDR1 SGHNT and CDR2 YYREEE (reference sequence). The CDR3 length is 14 residues. Profiled with immunoSEQ multiplex PCR; TCRdb holds only in-frame clones, not every one. The sample has some 140,000 clones; around 83% are singletons. The specimen sequenced was PBMCs. This TCR derives from a human donor in good health. This rearrangement joins TRBV5-4 to TRBJ2-4, with D maybe TRBD2 (6 bases). As DNA, the CDR3 is TGTGCCAGCAGGCCGGGGGAAGCCAAAAACATTCAGTACTTC. This gives the protein CASRPGEAKNIQYF.